This T cell receptor beta chain was recorded in a study of blood T cell repertoires in COVID-19. Study information: COVID-19 samples, acute and convalescent, were from the United States, Italy and Spain.

This clone occurred a few times. Original processing notes: Reference gene primers were amplified, and this amplification served to estimate nucleated cell counts. The method was immunoSEQ multiplex PCR; TCRdb's version includes in-frame clones alone and lacks a portion of them. That table supplies the V and J calls and clone size; D and trimming were determined from the DNA. The sample contains approximately 120,000 clones, about four fifths of which appear only once. The CDR3 totals 16 residues. CDR1 is LGHDT and CDR2 is YNNKEL in the germline V gene (reference sequence). V dropped 4 bases and J dropped 2 bases, with 15 bases sitting between them.

The V call is TRBV3-1 (or the pseudogene TRBV3-2), the J call TRBJ1-5; TRBD1 is a possible D gene (5 bases). The clonotype was recovered from a human donor in a cohort sampled during active COVID-19. Sequenced input: peripheral blood. The chain's CDR3 is CASSPHQQARNQPQHF. CDR3 in DNA: TGTGCCAGCAGCCCCCATCAACAGGCCCGCAATCAGCCCCAGCATTTT.